These T cell receptor beta chains were read from a single sample in a study of blood T cells in healthy people across ages. A single record per CDR3 protein comes from TCRdb applying MiXCR to the 5' RACE reads. Of about 1.1 million distinct CDR3 sequences in the sample, 35% to 40% were seen once. The specimen sequenced was blood. The source of these receptors is a man younger than 35 in good health. Both conserved end residues are part of each CDR3. The order of the fields is clone size, J gene, D gene, V gene, CDR3 DNA, CDR3 protein. D genes are given only for firm matches. Expanded clones get a size class; other rows say once, few or many, or leave the size out.

.	TRBJ1-2	.	TRBV27	TGTGCCAGCACCCTACGTTTTGGGCGGGACTATGGCTACACCTTC	CASTLRFGRDYGYTF
few	TRBJ2-1	TRBD1	TRBV6-5	TGTGCCAGCACTCGGACAGGGAAGGAGTTCTTC	CASTRTGKEFF
few	TRBJ2-1	.	TRBV9	TGTGCCAGCAGCGGCAGTAGGGGCCACAATGAGCAGTTCTTC	CASSGSRGHNEQFF
.	TRBJ2-4	.	TRBV12-3/TRBV12-4	TGTGCCAGCAGTGTATCCCTAGCCAAAAACATTCAGTACTTC	CASSVSLAKNIQYF
.	TRBJ1-2	.	TRBV6-5	TGTGCCAGCAGTTACGAGCATTTGGGGGGCCAAGGCTACACCTTC	CASSYEHLGGQGYTF
.	TRBJ2-3	TRBD1	TRBV11-2	TGTGCCAGCAGCTTAGTGCTCGGGACAGGGACAGATACGCAGTATTTT	CASSLVLGTGTDTQYF
.	TRBJ1-4	.	TRBV20-1	TGCAGTGTCACCCCGGGGGATAATGAAAAACTGTTTTTT	CSVTPGDNEKLFF
many	TRBJ1-5	.	TRBV4-3	TGTGCCAGCAGTCAGGGTGGGGGACAGCCCCAGCATTTT	CASSQGGGQPQHF
once	TRBJ2-3	TRBD2	TRBV9	TGTGCCAGCAGCGAAGCGGGGGGTGGAGATACGCAGTATTTT	CASSEAGGGDTQYF
.	TRBJ2-2	.	TRBV12-1	TGTGCCAGCAGCTTAGGGGAATATCGACTACCAAACACCGGGGAGCTGTTTTTT	CASSLGEYRLPNTGELFF
.	TRBJ2-3	.	TRBV13	TGTGCCAGCAGCTTACAATCTTCTGGACCGATAGATACGCAGTATTTT	CASSLQSSGPIDTQYF
.	TRBJ2-1	.	TRBV27	TGTGCCAGCAGTTTATTTGGGGGGTTAGTGGGGCCCAACAATGAGCAGTTCTTC	CASSLFGGLVGPNNEQFF
.	TRBJ1-4	TRBD1	TRBV5-1	TGCGCCAGCAGAGGTGGACGACAGGGGTCGAATGAAAAACTGTTTTTT	CASRGGRQGSNEKLFF
many	TRBJ2-4	.	TRBV6-5	TGTGCCAGCAGTTCAGGGGGGGCCAAAAACATTCAGTACTTC	CASSSGGAKNIQYF
many	TRBJ2-5	.	TRBV7-2	TGTGCCAGCAGTTCTAACCAAGAGACCCAGTACTTC	CASSSNQETQYF
.	TRBJ2-2	.	TRBV2	TGTGCCAGCAGTGAAGGGTCCGGGGGGCCGGCGTACGGGGAGCTGTTTTTT	CASSEGSGGPAYGELFF
few	TRBJ1-6	.	TRBV4-1	TGCGCCAGCAGCCAAGATGCCGGTACTAATTCACCCCTCCACTTT	CASSQDAGTNSPLHF
few	TRBJ1-6	TRBD1	TRBV2	TGTGCCAGCAGTCTTCCAGGGGGTCCATCTAATTCACCCCTCCACTTT	CASSLPGGPSNSPLHF